These 22 T cell receptor beta chains originate from one sample sequenced in a study of T cell responses to AZD1222 COVID-19 vaccine. Clones were sequenced by immunoSEQ multiplex PCR, and TCRdb holds only the in-frame ones, with some missing. The table has about 140,000 clones, roughly 90% seen once. This sample comprised peripheral blood, obtained on day 0 of AZD1222 vaccination. These TCRs come from an adult in good health.

The rearrangement uses TRBV2 and TRBJ1-4; a possible D gene is TRBD1 (5 bases). The length of the CDR3 is 14 residues. Germline lookup yields CDR1 SNHLY and CDR2 FYNNEI. V shed 1 base and J shed 7 bases, with 10 bases lying between them. CDR3 in DNA: TGTGCCAGCAGTGAAGGGGACGGCTCTGAAAAACTGTTTTTT. As protein: CASSEGDGSEKLFF.

This chain uses TRBV18 with TRBJ2-3, with unresolved D. V dropped 3 bases and J dropped 4 bases, with 5 bases sitting between them. This CDR3 region has 12 residues. Germline assignment: CDR1 KGHSH and CDR2 LQKENI. CDR3 sequence: CASSPKADTQYF. The CDR3 DNA reads as TGTGCCAGCTCACCTAAGGCAGATACGCAGTATTTT.

The rearrangement uses TRBV7-8 and TRBJ1-4; TRBD1 matches 7 bases. This CDR3 spans 16 amino acids. V was pared by 3 bases and J by 1 base, with 5 bases of the junction left unmatched. The V gene's germline CDR1 is SGHVS and CDR2 FQNEAQ. The CDR3 reads CASSFSTGETNEKLFF. The CDR3 DNA reads TGTGCCAGCAGCTTTTCCACAGGGGAAACTAATGAAAAACTGTTTTTT.

The chain uses TRBV2 and TRBJ1-2; D might be TRBD1 (6 bases). Germline CDR1 SNHLY, CDR2 FYNNEI. The length of the CDR3 is 14 residues. Deletions cut 5 bases from V and 0 bases from J, with 10 bases between. The CDR3 DNA is TGTGCCAGCAGTTTGGACAGTCCTAACTATGGCTACACCTTC. This encodes CASSLDSPNYGYTF.

The chain has TRBV18 and TRBJ2-1, with a tentative D call TRBD2 (7 bases). CDR1 and CDR2 (germline): KGHSH, LQKENI. Between the trimmed V and J ends, which lost 8 bases and 2 bases, there was a span of 16 bases. The CDR3 covers 15 residues. This CDR3 reads CASNLAGAAYNEQFF. The CDR3 nucleotides are TGTGCCAGCAATTTGGCGGGGGCCGCCTACAATGAGCAGTTCTTC.

The rearrangement joins TRBV6-5 to TRBJ2-1; D remains ambiguous. This CDR3 is 12 amino acids long. Germline V lookup: CDR1 MNHEY, CDR2 SVGAGI. Trimming took 8 bases from V and 2 from J, leaving 7 bases between them. Written as DNA, the CDR3 is TGTGCCAGCGGAGCGACCTACAATGAGCAGTTCTTC. This encodes CASGATYNEQFF.

V gene TRBV2 combines with J gene TRBJ2-1; the D is unclear. The CDR3 has 13 amino acids. The ends were cut back, 3 bases at V and 2 bases at J, with 5 bases in the middle. Germline V gene sequence: CDR1 SNHLY, CDR2 FYNNEI. In DNA form, the CDR3 reads TGTGCCAGCAGTGATCAGGCCTACAATGAGCAGTTCTTC. It codes for CASSDQAYNEQFF.

The V call is TRBV9, the J call TRBJ2-2; D ambiguous. There are 12 residues in the CDR3. The germline V and J ends were trimmed by 0 bases and 7 bases, with 4 bases remaining between them. Germline V gives CDR1 SGDLS, CDR2 YYNGEE. Written as DNA, the CDR3 is TGTGCCAGCAGCGTAGTTAACGGGGAGCTGTTTTTT. Its translation is CASSVVNGELFF. Using reference TRBV9 and TRBJ2-2 for the parts outside the CDR3, the full variable domain is DSGVTQTPKHLITATGQRVTLRCSPRSGDLSVYWYQQSLDQGLQFLIQYYNGEERAKGNILERFSAQQFPDLHSELNLSSLELGDSALYFCASSVVNGELFFGEGSRLTVL.

This clone was recorded once. This chain links TRBV7-2 with TRBJ2-7; possibly TRBD1 or TRBD2 for D (5 bases each). This CDR3 spans 15 amino acids. CDR1 and CDR2 (germline): SGHTA, FQGNSA. Trimming removed 1 base from V and 1 base from J, with 11 bases in between. The CDR3 DNA reads TGTGCCAGCAGCTTAGGGGGGACCCCTTCCTACGAGCAGTACTTC. Translated: CASSLGGTPSYEQYF. Full variable domain (missing parts from reference TRBV7-2 and TRBJ2-7): GAGVSQSPSNKVTEKGKDVELRCDPISGHTALYWYRQSLGQGLEFLIYFQGNSAPDKSGLPSDRFSAERTGGSVSTLTIQRTQQEDSAVYLCASSLGGTPSYEQYFGPGTRLTVT.

Comments on this clone: The junction departs from germline at one end; a sequencing error may be responsible. The chain recombines TRBV7-9 with TRBJ2-7, with a weak D call TRBD1 (5 bases). Per germline, CDR1 SEHNR and CDR2 FQNEAQ (reference sequence). The CDR3 contains 9 residues. CDR3 sequence: CASSSDRGF. CDR3 nucleotides: TGTGCCAGCAGCTCCGATAGGGGCTTC.

The CDR3 DNA reads as TGTGCCAGCAGCTTAAAAGGGCCTCGAGTACCCCTCCACTTT. Its translation is CASSLKGPRVPLHF. The chain links TRBV7-2 to TRBJ1-6; the D is unclear. The CDR3 runs 14 residues. Trimming took 2 bases from V and 12 from J, leaving 14 bases between them. The germline V gene has CDR1 SGHTA and CDR2 FQGNSA.

The chain uses TRBV7-9 and TRBJ1-6; the D is unclear. The V end lost 3 bases, the J end lost 8 bases, and 11 bases lay between the germline ends. The CDR3 runs 14 residues. CDR1 and CDR2 from the germline V gene are SEHNR and FQNEAQ (reference sequence). CDR3 protein: CASSFEVRHSPLHF. The CDR3 region has the DNA TGTGCCAGCAGCTTCGAGGTTAGGCATTCACCCCTCCACTTT. Full variable domain (rest looked up from reference TRBV7-9 and TRBJ1-6): DTGVSQNPRHKITKRGQNVTFRCDPISEHNRLYWYRQTLGQGPEFLTYFQNEAQLEKSRLLSDRFSAERPKGSFSTLEIQRTEQGDSAMYLCASSFEVRHSPLHFGNGTRLTVT.

The V call is TRBV6-2 or TRBV6-3, the J call TRBJ1-2, with a possible D match to TRBD1 (6 bases). Deletions cut 6 bases from V and 3 bases from J, with 14 bases between. This CDR3 is built from 14 residues. Germline V gives CDR1 MNHEY, CDR2 SVGEGT. The CDR3 DNA follows: TGTGCCAGCAGCTCCTCCGGGACATACTATGGCTACACCTTC. This translates into CASSSSGTYYGYTF.

J is TRBJ2-1 and V is TRBV7-2; 14 bases are shared with TRBD2. This CDR3 comprises 14 residues. V was clipped by 4 bases and J by 15 bases; unmatched bases: 8. Germline CDR1 reads SGHTA; CDR2 reads FQGNSA. The CDR3 is CASSSLRTSGRRFF. CDR3 DNA sequence: TGTGCCAGCAGCTCCCTTCGGACTAGCGGGAGGCGGTTCTTC.

This clone has only one observation. This chain connects TRBV6-2 or TRBV6-3 to TRBJ1-5; perhaps TRBD1 as D (5 bases). Trimming stripped 1 base from V and 4 bases from J, with 11 bases between. The CDR3 totals 15 residues. CDR1 and CDR2 from the germline V gene are MNHEY and SVGEGT. CDR3 sequence: CASSYWGGGNQPQHF. CDR3 in DNA: TGTGCCAGCAGTTACTGGGGGGGAGGTAATCAGCCCCAGCATTTT.

CDR3 protein: CAWSTGTVGGEAFF. The DNA for the CDR3 is TGTGCCTGGAGTACCGGGACAGTGGGGGGGGAAGCTTTCTTT. The rearrangement uses TRBV30 and TRBJ1-1; 7 nucleotides agree with TRBD1. The V gene end was trimmed by 2 bases and the J gene end by 8 bases; junction bases not matched to a gene: 11. Germline V gives CDR1 GTSNPN, CDR2 SVGIG (reference sequence). The CDR3 sequence is 14 residues long.

The table lists this clone with a few counts. This chain joins TRBV29-1 and TRBJ2-7; 10 positions match TRBD1. In germline, CDR1 is SQVTM, CDR2 ANQGSEA. Trimming at V came to 7 bases and at J to 7 bases, leaving 4 bases not matched to a gene. This CDR3 is built from 11 residues. The CDR3: CSAGQGVEQYF. For the CDR3, the DNA is TGCAGCGCTGGACAGGGGGTTGAGCAGTACTTC.

This clone occurred once. V is TRBV28 and J is TRBJ2-7; 10 nucleotides agree with TRBD1. The CDR3 sequence is 16 residues long. Per germline, CDR1 MDHEN and CDR2 SYDVKM. Losses at the gene ends were 6 bases for V and 1 base for J; bases not matched to a gene: 9. In nucleotides, the CDR3 is TGTGCCAGCAGCATGACAGGGGGCGCGTCGTCCTACGAGCAGTACTTC. Protein product: CASSMTGGASSYEQYF.

The V call is TRBV4-1, the J call TRBJ1-1; 7 bases match TRBD1. The germline V gene has CDR1 MGHRA and CDR2 YSYEKL. The junction had 5 bases not matched to a gene; V was cut back by 4 bases and J by 9 bases. The CDR3 runs 12 residues. CDR3 sequence reads: CASSLGTAKAFF. The CDR3 DNA sequence: TGCGCCAGCAGCCTGGGGACAGCCAAAGCTTTCTTT.

The rearrangement joins TRBV7-2 to TRBJ2-5; a weak D match, TRBD2 (5 bases). Germline V gene data show CDR1 as SGHTA and CDR2 as FQGNSA. The CDR3 has 14 residues. Trimming took off 3 bases at V and 5 bases at J, with 13 bases between the two ends. CDR3 sequence reads: CASSLTNGGETQYF. CDR3 nucleotides: TGTGCCAGCAGCTTGACCAACGGAGGCGAGACCCAGTACTTC.

The genes are TRBV7-9 and TRBJ2-5; D gene ambiguous. The CDR3 sequence is 14 residues long. V shed 5 bases and J shed 1 base, with 11 bases lying between them. CDR1 and CDR2 (germline): SEHNR, FQNEAQ (reference sequence). The CDR3 loop reads CASSPDITQETQYF. In nucleotides, the CDR3 is TGTGCCAGCAGCCCCGACATCACCCAAGAGACCCAGTACTTC.

This chain joins TRBV7-8 and TRBJ1-2; tentative D call: TRBD1 (5 bases). The CDR3 sequence is 15 residues long. Germline CDR1 SGHVS, CDR2 FQNEAQ. The V gene lost 1 base and the J gene lost 1 base, with 10 bases spanning the gap. The CDR3 sequence: CASSLGPGGNYGYTF. CDR3 sequence (DNA): TGTGCCAGCAGCTTAGGACCCGGGGGTAACTATGGCTACACCTTC.